The 9 T cell receptor beta chains below were found in one sample sequenced in a study of cytomegalovirus exposure and HLA in healthy donors (dated by TCRdb to the late 2010s). The protocol used for the library was the immunoSEQ multiplex PCR assay. TCRdb holds this immuneACCESS table with in-frame rearrangements only. Some clones are missing; in checked studies, unresolved V genes explain under half, and the rest has no known cause. A total of 80,000 to 95,000 clones appear in this sample, approximately 96% of them only once. The ten top clones hold about 1.3% of the sample. The sequencing sample was made of PBMCs. All receptors derive from a woman younger than 30 in good health and CMV-seronegative.

This chain joins TRBV6-5 and TRBJ2-7; D is unclear. Germline V CDR1 and CDR2: MNHEY, SVGAGI. CDR3 length: 16 amino acids. The V end was cut by 4 bases, the J end by 3 bases, with 19 bases between. The CDR3 bases are TGTGCCAGCAGTTTCCTGAGCCGAGTCTCTCTCTACGAGCAGTACTTC. It translates to CASSFLSRVSLYEQYF.

This clone came up once. The chain links TRBV27 to TRBJ1-1; the match to TRBD1 covers 11 bases. Germline V gives CDR1 MNHEY, CDR2 SMNVEV (reference sequence). CDR3 length equals 18 residues. The V gene end was trimmed by 4 bases and the J gene end by 5 bases; junction bases not matched to a gene: 15. Here the CDR3 reads CASSYLPGQGVVGTEAFF. The CDR3 DNA sequence: TGTGCCAGCAGTTATCTCCCGGGACAGGGGGTAGTTGGGACTGAAGCTTTCTTT.

This rearrangement joins TRBV19 to TRBJ2-1; possible D gene TRBD2, 6 bases. CDR1 is LNHDA, CDR2 SQIVND, per germline (reference sequence). The CDR3 is 13 residues long. The V and J ends lost 3 bases and 5 bases respectively, with 8 bases between them. CDR3 sequence reads: CASSISGNNEQFF. The CDR3 DNA follows: TGTGCCAGTAGTATTAGCGGAAACAATGAGCAGTTCTTC.

V and J are TRBV11-1 and TRBJ2-1; 14 bases are a match to TRBD2. J lost 4 bases, V lost 5 bases, and 1 base had no gene match. The CDR3 has 15 amino acids. Germline-derived CDR1 and CDR2 are SGHAT and FQDESV (reference sequence). CDR3 nucleotides: TGTGCCAGCAGCCGACTAGCGGGAGGGTACAATGAGCAGTTCTTC. Protein: CASSRLAGGYNEQFF.

This chain links TRBV28 with TRBJ2-1; 8 bases are shared with TRBD1. Per germline, CDR1 MDHEN and CDR2 SYDVKM. The CDR3 is 15 amino acids. J was trimmed by 1 base and V by 7 bases; bases with no gene match: 6. The CDR3 DNA follows: TGTGCCAGCACCGCTACAGGGGGATCCTACAATGAGCAGTTCTTC. Translated: CASTATGGSYNEQFF.

This rearrangement joins TRBV15 to TRBJ1-4; 10 bases align to TRBD1. The CDR3 contains 14 residues. The germline gives CDR1 LNHNV, CDR2 YYDKDF (reference sequence). V was pared by 4 bases and J by 8 bases, with 4 bases of the junction left unmatched. Here the CDR3 reads CATSTGQGTEKLFF. Here the CDR3 DNA reads TGTGCCACCAGCACGGGACAGGGGACAGAAAAACTGTTTTTT.

V and J are TRBV19 and TRBJ1-1, with no clear D. The CDR3 runs 13 residues. V was trimmed by 5 bases and J by 12 bases, leaving 19 bases between them. Germline V CDR1 and CDR2: LNHDA, SQIVND (reference sequence). This CDR3 reads CASSPNSGSYTFF. The CDR3 DNA sequence: TGTGCCAGTAGTCCTAACTCCGGGTCGTATACTTTCTTT.

The chain links TRBV13 to TRBJ2-7; possible D gene TRBD2, 5 bases. Germline V gene lookup returns CDR1 PRHDT and CDR2 FYEKMQ (reference sequence). Trimming took off 5 bases at V and 1 base at J, with 21 bases between the two ends. This CDR3 is built from 17 residues. CDR3 in amino acids: CASSPRQPTRGSYEQYF. The CDR3 DNA reads TGTGCCAGCAGCCCCCGGCAACCTACTAGAGGGTCCTACGAGCAGTACTTC.

V usage is TRBV18 and J usage is TRBJ2-3; 12 nucleotides agree with TRBD2. Germline trimming cut 2 bases from V and 3 bases from J; bases unmatched to any gene: 12. The CDR3 has 19 amino acids. CDR1 and CDR2 from the germline V gene are KGHSH and LQKENI. In nucleotides, the CDR3 is TGTGCCAGCTCACCAGAAGGACTAGCGGGACCCGGGTGGACAGATACGCAGTATTTT. Its translation is CASSPEGLAGPGWTDTQYF.